These 31 T cell receptor beta chains were all obtained from the same sample, sequenced in a study of response to subunit inactivated influenza vaccine. From the RT-PCR reads, TCRdb called clonotypes with MiXCR, one entry per CDR3 protein. The repertoire holds roughly 670,000 distinct CDR3 sequences, 14% seen once, with 7.5% to 8% in the top ten. The source material was PBMCs from blood, sampled 14 days before vaccination. The receptor set was obtained from a man aged 50-60 years who received an inactivated influenza vaccine.

For this clonotype: Given the absence of the conserved phenylalanine or tryptophan at the CDR3 end, a read error is likely. The V call is TRBV12-3 or TRBV12-4, the J call TRBJ2-1; 8 positions agree with TRBD2. J lost 10 bases, V lost 5 bases, and 13 bases had no gene match. This CDR3 is built from 15 residues. Written as DNA, the CDR3 is TGTGCCAGCAGTCCGCCCAGCGGGGGCGGGGGGGAGCAGTTCGTC. This encodes CASSPPSGGGGEQFV.

In this sample, this clonotype turned up a few times. V usage is TRBV4-3 and J usage is TRBJ2-3; 8 positions match TRBD2. The ends lost 0 bases at V and 4 bases at J; junction bases unmatched: 9. The CDR3 totals 17 residues. Looked up from germline, CDR1 is LGHNA and CDR2 is YSLEER. This chain's CDR3 is CASSQEMSGSFSDTQYF. In nucleotides, the CDR3 is TGCGCCAGCAGCCAAGAAATGAGCGGGAGTTTCTCAGATACGCAGTATTTT.

The V gene is TRBV5-1, the J gene TRBJ2-7, with D uncertain. This CDR3 has 14 residues. The V end lost 6 bases, the J end lost 0 bases, and 13 bases lay between the germline ends. The germline V gene has CDR1 SGHRS and CDR2 YFSETQ. CDR3 sequence reads: CASTAFPSSYEQYF. The CDR3 DNA sequence: TGCGCCAGCACAGCCTTCCCCAGCTCCTACGAGCAGTACTTC.

The V call is TRBV29-1, the J call TRBJ1-2, with 7 bases fitting TRBD1. In germline, CDR1 is SQVTM, CDR2 ANQGSEA. This CDR3 region has 13 residues. The junction had 6 bases not matched to a gene; V was cut back by 4 bases and J by 4 bases. The CDR3 region has the DNA TGCAGCGTTGCTCAATCAGGGGGCTATGGCTACACCTTC. Protein sequence: CSVAQSGGYGYTF. Combining the CDR3 with reference TRBV29-1 and TRBJ1-2 gives the whole variable domain SAVISQKPSRDICQRGTSLTIQCQVDSQVTMMFWYRQQPGQSLTLIATANQGSEATYESGFVIDKFPISRPNLTFSTLTVSNMSPEDSSIYLCSVAQSGGYGYTFGSGTRLTVV.

This clonotype has just a few counts. Here the CDR3 omits its conserved ending phenylalanine or tryptophan, so a read error is the likely source. The DNA is left out, because the CDR3 cannot be placed on it with certainty; the CDR3 is given as TCRdb lists it. The chain combines TRBV10-3 with TRBJ2-7; the table names TRBD1, a call not compared with the DNA. Germline V gene data show CDR1 as ENHRY and CDR2 as SYGVKD. The CDR3 contains 12 residues when both ends are counted. The CDR3: CAISGTGTDGSL.

This clonotype came up many times. This chain joins TRBV5-6 and TRBJ1-5, with TRBD1 identical over 9 bases. Germline CDR1 SGHDT, CDR2 YYEEEE. V dropped 3 bases and J dropped 7; count of bases not matched to a gene: 5. The CDR3 covers 14 residues. The CDR3 DNA reads as TGTGCCAGCAGCTATCGACAGGGGGTCCAGCCCCAGCATTTT. Amino acids: CASSYRQGVQPQHF.

In its sample, this clonotype was seen many times. This chain connects TRBV5-1 to TRBJ1-4; weak D call: TRBD1 (6 bases). The CDR3 extends over 16 amino acids. Per germline, CDR1 SGHRS and CDR2 YFSETQ. Trimming cost V 4 bases and J 8 bases, with 21 bases left between them. In DNA form, the CDR3 reads TGCGCCAGCAGCCTCTGGAGTACAGGGCCGAACGAAAAACTGTTTTTT. Protein product: CASSLWSTGPNEKLFF.

The table lists this clonotype with many counts. The chain uses TRBV4-2 and TRBJ1-1; D is perhaps TRBD1 (5 bases). Trimming took off 0 bases at V and 7 bases at J, with 12 bases between the two ends. This CDR3 has 14 amino acids. CDR1 and CDR2 (germline): LGHNA, YNFKEQ. Here the CDR3 reads CASSQEAGYVEAFF. The CDR3, as DNA: TGTGCCAGCAGCCAAGAAGCAGGGTACGTTGAAGCTTTCTTT.

The chain is built from TRBV6-1 and TRBJ2-5, with 12 bases identical to TRBD2. With V trimmed by 5 bases and J by 7 bases, 11 bases remained unmatched. Germline V gene sequence: CDR1 MNHNS, CDR2 SASEGT. The CDR3 contains 16 residues. CDR3: CASSPTSGGVIGTQYF. DNA of the CDR3: TGTGCCAGCAGTCCGACTAGCGGGGGTGTCATTGGGACCCAGTACTTC.

The table lists this clonotype with a few counts. The chain couples TRBV7-2 to TRBJ2-3, with D unresolved. V dropped 8 bases and J dropped 6 bases, with 15 bases sitting between them. Germline V gene data show CDR1 as SGHTA and CDR2 as FQGNSA. There are 13 residues in the CDR3. In DNA, the CDR3 is TGTGCCAGCTTCAGCCCGTTGCGGGATACGCAGTATTTT. Protein: CASFSPLRDTQYF.

This clonotype was found a few times. The chain uses TRBV4-3 and TRBJ2-7, with TRBD2 as a possible D gene (7 bases). The germline V gene has CDR1 LGHNA and CDR2 YSLEER. V was pared by 0 bases and J by 3 bases, with 15 bases between. This CDR3 region has 16 residues. DNA of the CDR3: TGCGCCAGCAGCCAAGACGGGGACATAGCGGGCTACGAGCAGTACTTC. Encoded protein: CASSQDGDIAGYEQYF.

The chain has TRBV13 and TRBJ2-3; no clear D gene. This CDR3 is built from 14 residues. Trimming left V 5 bases short and J 4 bases short, with 13 bases between. Germline CDR1 PRHDT, CDR2 FYEKMQ (reference sequence). The CDR3 region has the DNA TGTGCCAGCAGCGCCGGCCCGAGCGCAGATACGCAGTATTTT. Its translation: CASSAGPSADTQYF.

This clonotype has just a few counts. The chain combines TRBV12-3 or TRBV12-4 with TRBJ2-1; D is possibly TRBD2 (5 bases). The V end was cut by 1 base, the J end by 6 bases, with 13 bases between. The length of the CDR3 is 15 residues. CDR3 bases: TGTGCCAGCAGTTTAGTTGGACGAGGGCTCAATGAGCAGTTCTTC. Amino acids: CASSLVGRGLNEQFF.

The chain joins TRBV27 to TRBJ2-3; 8 positions agree with TRBD2. Germline CDR1 is MNHEY and CDR2 is SMNVEV (reference sequence). The CDR3 length is 17 residues. V shed 1 base, J shed 3 bases, and the junction held 9 bases outside the gene matches. The CDR3 region has the DNA TGTGCCAGCAGTTTATGGTACTCGCTAGCGGGTACAGATACGCAGTATTTT. Its translation: CASSLWYSLAGTDTQYF.

In nucleotides, the CDR3 is TGCGCCAGCAGCTTGGGACAGCTCTTATCCGCTGAAGCTTTCTTT. This gives the protein CASSLGQLLSAEAFF. The chain employs TRBV5-1 and TRBJ1-1, with D possibly TRBD1 on 5 matching bases. The CDR3 spans 15 residues. The germline V gene has CDR1 SGHRS and CDR2 YFSETQ. Trimming pared 0 bases from V and 6 bases from J, leaving 15 bases between.

This clonotype was found many times. The chain combines TRBV29-1 with TRBJ2-1; TRBD1 matches at 8 bases. Looked up from germline, CDR1 is SQVTM and CDR2 is ANQGSEA. The CDR3 loop spans 14 amino acids. Trimming took 2 bases from V and 5 from J; bases not matched to a gene: 5. The CDR3 region is CSVEKGQVNNEQFF. The CDR3 region has the DNA TGCAGCGTTGAAAAGGGACAGGTTAACAATGAGCAGTTCTTC.

The gene calls are TRBV6-5 and TRBJ2-5, with D possibly called TRBD1 or TRBD2 (6 bases each). Germline values: CDR1 MNHEY, CDR2 SVGAGI. This CDR3 contains 15 residues. V lost 4 bases and J 2 bases, leaving 14 bases between the germline ends. The CDR3 DNA reads as TGTGCCAGCAGTTCTGACGGGGGCCTTCAAGAGACCCAGTACTTC. Its translation: CASSSDGGLQETQYF.

This clonotype occurred a few times. This rearrangement joins TRBV5-1 to TRBJ2-3, with D possibly being TRBD1 or TRBD2 (5 bases each). The ends were cut back, 0 bases at V and 8 bases at J, with 16 bases in the middle. Germline V gene lookup returns CDR1 SGHRS and CDR2 YFSETQ. The CDR3 has 15 amino acids. The CDR3 DNA reads TGCGCCAGCAGCTTGGTGGCTACAGGAGGCTCTACGCAGTATTTT. Protein product: CASSLVATGGSTQYF.

A few counts support this clonotype. The J gene is TRBJ1-5, the V gene TRBV28; possible D gene TRBD1, 5 bases. Trimming left V 1 base short and J 0 bases short, with 10 bases between. The length of the CDR3 is 16 residues. Per germline, CDR1 MDHEN and CDR2 SYDVKM. In nucleotides, the CDR3 is TGTGCCAGCAGTTTATCAGGGACCCCTAGCAATCAGCCCCAGCATTTT. It encodes CASSLSGTPSNQPQHF.

The chain uses TRBV6-1 and TRBJ1-1; 11 nucleotides agree with TRBD1. V dropped 6 bases and J dropped 5; count of bases not matched to a gene: 11. CDR3 length: 16 residues. CDR1 and CDR2 from the germline V gene are MNHNS and SASEGT. As DNA, the CDR3 is TGTGCCAGCAGCCGACTTTGGACAGGGGGCGAGACTGAAGCTTTCTTT. It yields the protein CASSRLWTGGETEAFF.

The chain joins TRBV5-1 to TRBJ2-5, with D unclear. CDR3 length: 13 residues. Trimming took 4 bases from V and 4 from J, leaving 11 bases between them. CDR1 is SGHRS, CDR2 YFSETQ, per germline. CDR3 DNA sequence: TGCGCCAGCAGCCCGGTGTCTCGAGAGACCCAGTACTTC. Amino acids: CASSPVSRETQYF.

The V call is TRBV28, the J call TRBJ2-7; unclear D gene. The CDR3 runs 12 residues. The ends were cut back, 3 bases at V and 4 bases at J, with 7 bases in the middle. Germline CDR1 MDHEN, CDR2 SYDVKM. The CDR3 loop reads CASSFALYEQYF. For the CDR3, the DNA is TGTGCCAGCAGTTTCGCCTTGTACGAGCAGTACTTC.

This clonotype appeared a few times. The chain links TRBV12-3 or TRBV12-4 to TRBJ2-7; 9 nucleotides agree with TRBD2. This CDR3 has 16 residues. The junction had 12 bases not matched to a gene; V was cut back by 6 bases and J by 3 bases. CDR3 protein: CASSPTPLREGYEQYF. CDR3 coding DNA: TGTGCCAGCAGCCCAACCCCTCTGCGGGAGGGCTACGAGCAGTACTTC.

This clonotype was counted between two and nine times. V gene TRBV28 combines with J gene TRBJ2-7; 8 bases match TRBD1. J gave up 3 bases and V 4 bases, and 5 bases lay outside the gene matches. This CDR3 has 14 amino acids. CDR1 is MDHEN, CDR2 SYDVKM, per germline. The CDR3 nucleotides are TGTGCCAGCAGTTACAGGGGGGTCCTCTACGAGCAGTACTTC. Residues: CASSYRGVLYEQYF.

The chain joins TRBV25-1 to TRBJ2-2; D uncertain. Per germline, CDR1 MGHDK and CDR2 SYGVNS. This CDR3 comprises 15 residues. The V and J ends lost 2 bases and 0 bases respectively, with 7 bases between them. The CDR3 DNA sequence: TGTGCCAGCAGTGAACGACTGGCGAACACCGGGGAGCTGTTTTTT. Its translation: CASSERLANTGELFF.

The V and J genes are TRBV27 and TRBJ2-1, with D tentatively TRBD2 (5 bases). This CDR3 region has 16 residues. The germline CDR1 and CDR2 sequences are MNHEY and SMNVEV (reference sequence). The germline V and J ends were trimmed by 1 base and 0 bases, with 10 bases remaining between them. Here the CDR3 reads CASSLFRGLSYNEQFF. The DNA of the CDR3 is TGTGCCAGCAGTTTATTTCGGGGTCTCTCCTACAATGAGCAGTTCTTC.

This sequence joins TRBV28 and TRBJ2-7; 9 positions match TRBD1. This CDR3 has 15 residues. Germline trimming cut 5 bases from V and 6 bases from J; bases unmatched to any gene: 11. Germline lookup yields CDR1 MDHEN and CDR2 SYDVKM. In DNA, the CDR3 is TGTGCCAGCAGTCCCAATCCACAGGGGGCAAGCGAGCAGTACTTC. Residues: CASSPNPQGASEQYF.

V and J are TRBV6-1 and TRBJ1-5; D uncertain. Germline CDR1 reads MNHNS; CDR2 reads SASEGT. V was shortened by 6 bases and J by 7 bases, with 7 bases between the two germline ends. The CDR3 sequence is 11 residues long. The CDR3 DNA is TGTGCCAGCAGGGATGCGCAGCCCCAGCATTTT. Amino acids: CASRDAQPQHF.

This chain connects TRBV29-1 to TRBJ2-1; D gene uncertain. The CDR3 has 14 amino acids. CDR1 and CDR2 (germline): SQVTM, ANQGSEA. V was pared by 0 bases and J by 10 bases, with 16 bases between. The CDR3 is CSVEDRAGTREQFF. The CDR3 DNA is TGCAGCGTTGAAGATCGGGCTGGCACCAGGGAGCAGTTCTTC.

This clonotype was detected a few times. The chain joins TRBV6-2 or TRBV6-3 to TRBJ2-2; maybe TRBD1 (5 bases). Germline CDR1 is MNHEY and CDR2 is SVGEGT. The V and J ends lost 7 bases and 4 bases respectively, with 13 bases between them. The CDR3 loop spans 14 amino acids. The CDR3 reads CASKNLRGTGELFF. In DNA form, the CDR3 reads TGTGCCAGCAAAAACCTAAGGGGCACCGGGGAGCTGTTTTTT.

V gene TRBV11-2 combines with J gene TRBJ2-2, with 11 bases fitting TRBD2. This CDR3 region has 20 residues. Germline CDR1 is SGHAT and CDR2 is FQNNGV. The junction had 16 bases not matched to a gene; V was cut back by 4 bases and J by 3 bases. CDR3 amino acids: CASSYPAPGLAERDTGELFF. CDR3 nucleotides: TGTGCCAGCAGCTACCCAGCGCCGGGACTAGCGGAGAGGGACACCGGGGAGCTGTTTTTT.